This TCR beta chain was captured in a study of blood T cell repertoires in COVID-19. Across the whole study: T cells, B-cell-depleted T cells, or PBMCs provided the cDNA or gDNA that served as material.

The CDR3 runs 16 residues. The J segment lost 0 bases and the V segment lost 5 bases, leaving 7 bases of the junction unmatched. Germline CDR1 is SGHRS and CDR2 is YFSETQ. Seattle participants joined during active infection and were tracked over time. Profiling relied on immunoSEQ multiplex PCR, and the TCRdb table lists in-frame clones only, not all of them. The sample comprises about half a million clones, 85% to 90% of which are singletons, and around 0.95% rests with the top ten. Sequencing was carried out using peripheral blood. The clonotype originates from a man aged 18 to 30 with COVID-19, enrolled during active disease. The V and J genes are TRBV5-1 and TRBJ2-1; 8 bases match TRBD2. The CDR3, as DNA: TGCGCCAGCAGTTATTTAGCGGGGAGCTCCTACAATGAGCAGTTCTTC. The encoded protein is CASSYLAGSSYNEQFF.